A single sample gave rise to the 3 T cell receptor beta chains below, sequenced in a study of T cells after yellow fever vaccination (dated by TCRdb to the late 2010s). Libraries were prepared through 5' RACE. The instrument given in TCRdb is Illumina HiSeq 2500. The public reads were reanalyzed by TCRdb: fastp trimming at Q25, MiXCR alignment, in-frame beta chains only. One record per CDR3 amino acid sequence lists the most common genes and DNA. In all, the sample holds about 340,000 distinct CDR3 sequences, and roughly 9.4% of those were seen once. The ten biggest clones cover about a sixth of the sample. The treatment or condition label, as the study defines it: live attenuated yellow fever vaccine strain. The sequencing used PBMCs, collected on the day of the first yellow fever vaccination. The receptors originated from a man between 18 and 35 years old who received the YFV17D yellow fever vaccine.

A few counts support this clonotype. The chain couples TRBV15 to TRBJ2-1, with 12 bases lining up with TRBD1. The germline V gene has CDR1 LNHNV and CDR2 YYDKDF (reference sequence). This CDR3 has 17 residues. V trimming: 0 bases; J trimming: 7 bases; junction bases outside the gene matches: 7. The DNA for the CDR3 is TGTGCCACCAGCAGAGATCTCGGGACAGGGGGCTTAAATGAGCAGTTCTTC. Residues: CATSRDLGTGGLNEQFF.

The gene calls are TRBV7-3 and TRBJ2-1; D is tentatively TRBD1 or TRBD2 (6 bases each). Germline assignment: CDR1 SGHTA and CDR2 FQGTGA. Trimming cost V 5 bases and J 5 bases, with 16 bases left between them. The length of the CDR3 is 15 residues. CDR3 DNA: TGTGCCAGCAGCCAGACGGGGGCTAGGAACAATGAGCAGTTCTTC. Amino acids: CASSQTGARNNEQFF.

This clonotype was recorded at least ten times. The chain joins TRBV5-4 to TRBJ2-5; 8 nucleotides align to TRBD1. V dropped 1 base and J dropped 5; count of bases not matched to a gene: 1. CDR1 is SGHNT, CDR2 YYREEE, per germline (reference sequence). The CDR3 contains 13 residues. CDR3 in DNA: TGTGCCAGCAGCTTGAGGACAGGGGAGACCCAGTACTTC. This gives the protein CASSLRTGETQYF.